One and the same sample provided the 16 T cell receptor beta chains below, sequenced in a study of read filtering for tumor transcriptome and immune sequencing. Molecular barcoded adaptors covering alpha/delta and beta/gamma chains were used on approximately 400 ng RNA. TCRdb redid the calling of the reads with MiXCR, one entry per CDR3 protein. The sample holds under 150,000 distinct CDR3 sequences, approximately 13% seen once. Sequenced sample: a population of CD138-negative cells sorted from bone marrow. Source of these receptors: a donor over 35 with multiple myeloma.

This clonotype was counted many times. The CDR3 sequence: CASSPLTGETEAFF. For the CDR3, the DNA is TGTGCCAGCAGCCCGTTGACAGGGGAAACTGAAGCTTTCTTT. The V gene is TRBV7-8, the J gene TRBJ1-1, with 8 positions matching TRBD1. The CDR3 covers 14 residues. After removal of 5 bases from V and 5 bases from J, the junction contained 7 bases not matched to a gene. The germline V gene encodes CDR1 SGHVS and CDR2 FQNEAQ.

As regards this clonotype: A much larger clone sits a single nucleotide away, making a read error possible. In nucleotides, the CDR3 is TGTGCCAGCAGCGCACCGGGACCAGCGGGAGCCGAGCAGTACTTC. As protein: CASSAPGPAGAEQYF. The rearrangement uses TRBV7-9 and TRBJ2-7, with 8 nucleotides matching TRBD2. CDR1 is SEHNR, CDR2 FQNEAQ, per germline (reference sequence). The CDR3 consists of 15 residues. The V segment lost 5 bases and the J segment 6 bases; nucleotides outside the gene matches: 12.

This clonotype was found many times. V is TRBV27 and J is TRBJ2-1; D gene ambiguous. Trimming cost V 5 bases and J 6 bases, with 14 bases left between them. Per the germline V gene, CDR1 is MNHEY and CDR2 is SMNVEV (reference sequence). The CDR3 is 14 amino acids. The CDR3 DNA reads as TGTGCCAGCAGTCAGCCGCTGAGAAGCAATGAGCAGTTCTTC. This translates into CASSQPLRSNEQFF.

This clonotype appeared many times. The chain carries TRBV11-2 and TRBJ1-1; D is undetermined. This CDR3 has 16 residues. V was cut by 1 base and J by 1 base, with 13 bases left in between. Germline V gene sequence: CDR1 SGHAT, CDR2 FQNNGV. The CDR3 DNA sequence: TGTGCCAGCAGCTTAGGTTTAGGACGGGAGAACACTGAAGCTTTCTTT. Encoded protein: CASSLGLGRENTEAFF. Together with reference TRBV11-2 and TRBJ1-1, the CDR3 gives the full variable domain: EAGVAQSPRYKIIEKRQSVAFWCNPISGHATLYWYQQILGQGPKLLIQFQNNGVVDDSQLPKDRFSAERLKGVDSTLKIQPAKLEDSAVYLCASSLGLGRENTEAFFGQGTRLTVV.

This clonotype showed up many times. The conserved final phenylalanine or tryptophan is absent from the CDR3, which likely points to a read error. V usage is TRBV6-5 and J usage is TRBJ1-1; 7 nucleotides match TRBD1. The CDR3 totals 13 residues. Germline V gene sequence: CDR1 MNHEY, CDR2 SVGAGI. In DNA form, the CDR3 reads TGTGCCAGCACTTACAGGGGAAACACTGAAGCTTTCTCT. Protein product: CASTYRGNTEAFS.

This clonotype has ten or more counts. This chain uses TRBV27 with TRBJ2-5, with 9 bases aligning to TRBD2. V shed 3 bases and J 4 bases; nucleotides not matched to a gene: 6. Germline CDR1 reads MNHEY; CDR2 reads SMNVEV (reference sequence). The CDR3 runs 15 residues. CDR3 nucleotide sequence: TGTGCCAGCAGTTTTTGGCGGGAGGGTCTAGAGACCCAGTACTTC. Protein: CASSFWREGLETQYF.

There are many counts of this clonotype. The chain links TRBV5-5 to TRBJ2-7; D call uncertain. Germline CDR1 is SGHKS and CDR2 is YYEKEE (reference sequence). Trimming shortened V by 0 bases and J by 5 bases, and 6 bases separated the two germline ends. CDR3 length: 12 residues. CDR3 protein: CASSLVTDEQYF. The DNA of the CDR3 is TGTGCCAGCAGCTTGGTGACGGACGAGCAGTACTTC.

This clonotype was recorded at least ten times. This chain links TRBV7-9 with TRBJ2-1, with 10 bases that match TRBD2. The V segment lost 4 bases and the J segment 7 bases; nucleotides outside the gene matches: 4. There are 14 residues in the CDR3. CDR1 and CDR2 from the germline V gene are SEHNR and FQNEAQ (reference sequence). The CDR3 coding sequence is TGTGCCAGCAGCTCAGGACTAGCGGTTAATGAGCAGTTCTTC. Translating it yields CASSSGLAVNEQFF.

A note on this clonotype: The conserved closing phenylalanine or tryptophan is absent in this CDR3, likely reflecting a read error. This chain connects TRBV7-6 to TRBJ2-3; a possible D gene is TRBD1 (6 bases). The CDR3 loop spans 14 amino acids. Germline V lookup: CDR1 SGHVS, CDR2 FNYEAQ. Deletions cut 5 bases from V and 5 bases from J, with 14 bases between. Here the CDR3 DNA reads TGTGCCAGCAGCCCACAGGGAGATGGAGATACGCAGTATTCT. Translating it yields CASSPQGDGDTQYS.

This clonotype was found many times. The chain has TRBV29-1 and TRBJ2-1; 9 nucleotides match TRBD2. The junction had 12 bases not matched to a gene; V was cut back by 6 bases and J by 9 bases. This CDR3 has 14 amino acids. Germline V gene sequence: CDR1 SQVTM, CDR2 ANQGSEA. CDR3 amino acids: CSVVSGTSKFEQFF. CDR3 DNA sequence: TGCAGCGTCGTTTCCGGGACTAGCAAGTTTGAGCAGTTCTTC.

Remarks on this clonotype: Being one base from a much bigger clone, this may be a read error. The chain couples TRBV19 to TRBJ2-7, with D tentatively TRBD2 (5 bases). This CDR3 has 11 amino acids. Per germline, CDR1 LNHDA and CDR2 SQIVND (reference sequence). Trimming removed 6 bases at V and 3 bases at J, with 6 bases between. In nucleotides, the CDR3 is TGTGCCAGTAGACGGGGCTACGAGCAGTACTTC. Translated, it gives CASRRGYEQYF.

This clonotype showed up just a few times. A much larger clone sits a single nucleotide away, making a read error possible. The chain is built from TRBV7-9 and TRBJ2-7, with a weak D call TRBD2 (5 bases). This CDR3 is 14 amino acids long. Germline V gene lookup returns CDR1 SEHNR and CDR2 FQNEAQ (reference sequence). CDR3 region: CAGSEVGSSYEQYF. The CDR3 DNA reads as TGTGCCGGCAGCGAGGTGGGGAGCTCCTACGAGCAGTACTTC.

This clonotype has at least ten counts. V usage is TRBV27 and J usage is TRBJ1-2; tentative D call: TRBD1 (5 bases). The CDR3 is 15 residues long. The V and J ends lost 5 bases and 4 bases respectively, with 17 bases between them. CDR1 MNHEY and CDR2 SMNVEV come from the germline V gene (reference sequence). CDR3 bases: TGTGCCAGCAGTCTCCGGCGGCAGGGCGGCTATGGCTACACCTTC. Its translation: CASSLRRQGGYGYTF.

The sample holds many counts of this clonotype. The rearrangement uses TRBV9 and TRBJ1-5; D might be TRBD1 (6 bases). The germline CDR1 and CDR2 sequences are SGDLS and YYNGEE. The CDR3 is 15 amino acids. Trimming left V 0 bases short and J 4 bases short, with 11 bases between. The CDR3 loop reads CASSVGGTINQPQHF. The CDR3, as DNA: TGTGCCAGCAGCGTAGGGGGGACAATTAATCAGCCCCAGCATTTT.

This clonotype has just a few counts. The chain uses TRBV27 and TRBJ2-3; 7 bases fit TRBD2. Looked up from germline, CDR1 is MNHEY and CDR2 is SMNVEV (reference sequence). V shed 5 bases and J 2 bases; nucleotides not matched to a gene: 7. The CDR3 consists of 15 residues. CDR3 protein: CASSPGREPTDTQYF. CDR3 DNA: TGTGCCAGCAGTCCCGGGCGGGAGCCCACAGATACGCAGTATTTT.

This clonotype was found once. A far larger clone is just one base off, so this is likely a read error. In this CDR3 the conserved last residue, phenylalanine or tryptophan, is missing, so a read error is likely. This chain links TRBV7-3 with TRBJ2-1, with D uncertain. This CDR3 is built from 17 residues. Germline V lookup: CDR1 SGHTA, CDR2 FQGTGA. V shed 3 bases and J shed 6 bases, with 21 bases lying between them. Here the CDR3 reads CASSFPVDSRRLNEQFL. CDR3 DNA: TGTGCCAGCAGCTTTCCGGTTGACTCCCGCCGCCTCAATGAGCAGTTCCTC.